This TCR beta chain was sequenced in a study of technical replicates of blood from several donors. A single count supports this clone. CDR1 and CDR2 (germline): MDHEN, SYDVKM. The CDR3 consists of 17 residues. The trim removed 4 bases at V and 2 bases at J, leaving 12 bases unmatched. This table comes from immunoSEQ multiplex PCR, and its TCRdb copy is limited to in-frame clones, with some not included. The sample yields tens of thousands of clones, 90% to 95% seen once. What was sequenced was T cells isolated from PBMCs. The gene calls are TRBV28 and TRBJ2-5; 8 bases fit TRBD1. This sequence was found in a human donor in good health. DNA of the CDR3: TGTGCCAGCAGTTACCCAACTGACAGGGGTGGTCAAGAGACCCAGTACTTC. Amino acids: CASSYPTDRGGQETQYF.